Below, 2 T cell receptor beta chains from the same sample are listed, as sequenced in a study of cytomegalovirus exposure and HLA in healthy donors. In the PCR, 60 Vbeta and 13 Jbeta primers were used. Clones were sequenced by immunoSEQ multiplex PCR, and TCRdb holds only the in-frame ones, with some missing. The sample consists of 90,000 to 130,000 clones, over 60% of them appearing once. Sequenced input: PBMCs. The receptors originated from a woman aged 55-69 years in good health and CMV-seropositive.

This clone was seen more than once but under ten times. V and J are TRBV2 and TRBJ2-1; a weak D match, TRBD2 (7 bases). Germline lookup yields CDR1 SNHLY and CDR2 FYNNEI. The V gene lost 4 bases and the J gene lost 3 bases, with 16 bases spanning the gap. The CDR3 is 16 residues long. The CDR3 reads CASSGLAPRGYNEQFF. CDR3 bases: TGTGCCAGCAGTGGACTAGCCCCCAGGGGCTACAATGAGCAGTTCTTC.

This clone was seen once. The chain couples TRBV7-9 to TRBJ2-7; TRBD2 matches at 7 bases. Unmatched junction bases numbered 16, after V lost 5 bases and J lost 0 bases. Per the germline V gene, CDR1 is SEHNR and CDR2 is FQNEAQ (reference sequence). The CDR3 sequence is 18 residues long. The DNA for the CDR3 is TGTGCCAGCAGCCCACTTTGGGTAGCGGGTACAATCTCCTACGAGCAGTACTTC. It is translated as CASSPLWVAGTISYEQYF. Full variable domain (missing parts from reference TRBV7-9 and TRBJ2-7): DTGVSQNPRHKITKRGQNVTFRCDPISEHNRLYWYRQTLGQGPEFLTYFQNEAQLEKSRLLSDRFSAERPKGSFSTLEIQRTEQGDSAMYLCASSPLWVAGTISYEQYFGPGTRLTVT.